This TCR beta chain was recovered during a study of T cell responses to AZD1222 COVID-19 vaccine. General study points: There were repertoire samples only from the period after the peak T cell response. Among spike-specific TCRs, nearly half reportedly target unmutated variant regions.

This CDR3 region has 12 residues. CDR1 and CDR2 from the germline V gene are SQVTM and ANQGSEA. Trimming took 5 bases from V and 1 from J, leaving 7 bases between them. Turning to this clone: Its specificity is unknown.

Generated by immunoSEQ multiplex PCR, the TCRdb table keeps only in-frame clones and is missing some. Among about 130,000 clones listed, 80% to 95% were seen once. The TCR originated in an adult who received the AZD1222 COVID-19 vaccine. The material was peripheral blood, obtained 28 days after the second AZD1222 dose. The chain links TRBV29-1 to TRBJ2-3, with no clear D. The CDR3 is CSVFPGTDTQYF. The CDR3 DNA reads as TGCAGCGTTTTTCCGGGCACAGATACGCAGTATTTT.